This T cell receptor beta chain was found in a study of T-cell reconstitution after alpha-beta-depleted transplantation in children. General study results and limits: It was newly produced T cells that mostly accounted for T-cell counts and diversity one year after transplant. Expanded graft clones numbering several hundred reportedly gave rise to alpha-beta T cells about two months after transplant. Some patients showed high day-60 TCRbeta diversity, which derived from surviving recipient T cells and thymic progenitors.

Germline V gene sequence: CDR1 MNHEY, CDR2 SVGAGI. This CDR3 region has 13 residues. Trimming took off 2 bases at V and 5 bases at J, with 6 bases between the two ends. As it was prepared, the TCRbeta library received unique molecular identifiers. TCRdb recomputed calls from the PCR reads with MiXCR, one row per CDR3 protein. Of around 370,000 distinct CDR3 sequences in the sample, around 15% are singletons; the top ten hold roughly 40%. In this sample, this clonotype turned up a few times. Its matching antigen is unknown. Sequenced material: PBMCs, mostly from graft donor cells, taken 360 days after TCRalphabeta/CD19-depleted stem cell transplant. This clonotype was obtained from a male patient between 2 and 10 years old who had a stem cell transplant for acute lymphoblastic leukemia, so the T cells may come from the graft donor. The genes are TRBV6-5 and TRBJ2-2, with unresolved D. The CDR3 sequence is CASSYLGTGELFF. The CDR3 DNA follows: TGTGCCAGCAGTTACCTCGGAACCGGGGAGCTGTTTTTT.